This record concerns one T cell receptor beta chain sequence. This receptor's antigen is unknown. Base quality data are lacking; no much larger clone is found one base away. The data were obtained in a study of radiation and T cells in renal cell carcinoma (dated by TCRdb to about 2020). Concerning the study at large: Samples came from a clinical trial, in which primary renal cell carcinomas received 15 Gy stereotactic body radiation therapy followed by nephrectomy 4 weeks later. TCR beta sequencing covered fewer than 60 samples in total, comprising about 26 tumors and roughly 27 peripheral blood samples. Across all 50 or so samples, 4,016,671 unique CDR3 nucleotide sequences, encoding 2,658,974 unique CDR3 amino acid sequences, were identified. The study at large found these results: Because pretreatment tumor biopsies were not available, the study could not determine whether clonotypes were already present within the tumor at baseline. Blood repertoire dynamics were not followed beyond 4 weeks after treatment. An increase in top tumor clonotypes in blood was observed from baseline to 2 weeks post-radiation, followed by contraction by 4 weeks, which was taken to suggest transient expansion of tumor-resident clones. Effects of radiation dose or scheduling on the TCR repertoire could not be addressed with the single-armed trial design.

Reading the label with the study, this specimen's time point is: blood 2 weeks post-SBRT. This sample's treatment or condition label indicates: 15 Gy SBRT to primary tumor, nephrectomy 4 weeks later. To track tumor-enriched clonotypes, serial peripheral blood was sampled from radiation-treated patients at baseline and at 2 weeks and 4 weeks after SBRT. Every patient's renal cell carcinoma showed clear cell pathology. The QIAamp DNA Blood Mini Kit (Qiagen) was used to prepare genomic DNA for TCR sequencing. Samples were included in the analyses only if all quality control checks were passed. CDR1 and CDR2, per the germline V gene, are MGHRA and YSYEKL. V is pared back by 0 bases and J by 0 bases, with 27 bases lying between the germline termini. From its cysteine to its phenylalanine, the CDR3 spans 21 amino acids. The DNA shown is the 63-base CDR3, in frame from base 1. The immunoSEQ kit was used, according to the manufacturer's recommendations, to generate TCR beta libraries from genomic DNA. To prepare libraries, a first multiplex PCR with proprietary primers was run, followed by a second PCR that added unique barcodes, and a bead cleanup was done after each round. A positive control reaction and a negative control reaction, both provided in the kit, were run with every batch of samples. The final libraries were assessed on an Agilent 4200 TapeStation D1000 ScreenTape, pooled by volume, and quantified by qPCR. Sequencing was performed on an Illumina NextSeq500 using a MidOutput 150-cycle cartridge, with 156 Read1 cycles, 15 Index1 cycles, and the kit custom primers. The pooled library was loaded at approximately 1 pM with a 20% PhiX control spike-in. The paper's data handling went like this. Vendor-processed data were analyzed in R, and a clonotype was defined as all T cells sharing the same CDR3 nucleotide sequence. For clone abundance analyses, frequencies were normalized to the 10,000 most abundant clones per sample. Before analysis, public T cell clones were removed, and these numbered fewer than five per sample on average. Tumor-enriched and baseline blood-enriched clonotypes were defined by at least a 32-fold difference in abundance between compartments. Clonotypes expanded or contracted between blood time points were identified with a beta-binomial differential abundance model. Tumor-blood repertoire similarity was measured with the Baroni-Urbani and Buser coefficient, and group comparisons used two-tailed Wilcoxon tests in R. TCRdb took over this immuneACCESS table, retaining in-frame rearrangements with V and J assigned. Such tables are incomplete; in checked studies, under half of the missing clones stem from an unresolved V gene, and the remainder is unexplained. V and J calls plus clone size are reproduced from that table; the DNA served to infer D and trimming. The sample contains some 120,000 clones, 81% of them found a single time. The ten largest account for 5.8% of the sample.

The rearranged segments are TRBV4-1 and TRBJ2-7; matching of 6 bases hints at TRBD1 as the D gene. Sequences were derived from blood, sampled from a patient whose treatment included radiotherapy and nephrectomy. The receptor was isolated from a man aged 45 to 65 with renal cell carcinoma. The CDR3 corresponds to CASSQDNLFTPLQGPSYEQYF. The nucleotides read TGCGCCAGCAGCCAAGATAATTTGTTTACCCCCTTACAGGGCCCCTCCTACGAGCAGTACTTC.